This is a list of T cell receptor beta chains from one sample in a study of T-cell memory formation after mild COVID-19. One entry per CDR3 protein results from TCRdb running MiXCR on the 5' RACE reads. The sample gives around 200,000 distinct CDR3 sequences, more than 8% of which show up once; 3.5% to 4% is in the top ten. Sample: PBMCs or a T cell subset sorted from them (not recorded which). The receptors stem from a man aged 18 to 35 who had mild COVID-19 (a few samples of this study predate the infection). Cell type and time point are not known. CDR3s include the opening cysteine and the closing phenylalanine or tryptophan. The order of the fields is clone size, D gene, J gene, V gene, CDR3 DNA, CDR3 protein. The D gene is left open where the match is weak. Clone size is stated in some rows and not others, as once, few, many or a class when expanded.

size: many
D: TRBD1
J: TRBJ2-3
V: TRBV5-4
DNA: TGTGCCAGCAGCTCGGGACAGCTCAGAAGCACAGATACGCAGTATTTT
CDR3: CASSSGQLRSTDTQYF

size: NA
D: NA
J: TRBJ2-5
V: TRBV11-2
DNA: TGTGCCAGCAGCTTCGGGGCCCCTGAGACCCAGTACTTC
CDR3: CASSFGAPETQYF

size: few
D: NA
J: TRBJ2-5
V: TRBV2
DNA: TGTGCCAGCCACCTATCGGGACTGCTGGAGACCCAGTACTTC
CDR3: CASHLSGLLETQYF

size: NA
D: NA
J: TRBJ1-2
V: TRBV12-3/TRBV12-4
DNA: TGTGCCAGCAGTCCCGGGGACGTAGGGCTTGGGGGCTACACCTTC
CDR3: CASSPGDVGLGGYTF

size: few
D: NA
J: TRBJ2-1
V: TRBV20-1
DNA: TGCAGTGCTAGGTATCCCGCGGGGAATGGGCAGTTCTTC
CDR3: CSARYPAGNGQFF

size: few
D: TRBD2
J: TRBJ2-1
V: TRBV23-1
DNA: TGCGCCAGCAGTCACCTTCCGACCGGGACTAGGGGAAATGAGCAGTTCTTC
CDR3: CASSHLPTGTRGNEQFF

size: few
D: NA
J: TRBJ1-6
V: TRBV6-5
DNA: TGTGCCAGCAGTTACGGCGGGACAAGGGCCCCAAATTCACCCCTCCACTTT
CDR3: CASSYGGTRAPNSPLHF

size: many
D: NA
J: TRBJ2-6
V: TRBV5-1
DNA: TGCGCCAGCAGCTTGGAGCGACAGTCGTATGGGGCCAACGTCCTGACTTTC
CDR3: CASSLERQSYGANVLTF

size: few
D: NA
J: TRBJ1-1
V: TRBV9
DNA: TGTGCCAGCAGCGTCCCTGCCAAGGACACTGAAGCTTTCTTT
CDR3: CASSVPAKDTEAFF

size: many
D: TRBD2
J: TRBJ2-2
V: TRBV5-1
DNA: TGCGCCAGCAGCTCCCGACTAGCGGGGGGCCCCGGGACCGGGGAGCTGTTTTTT
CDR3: CASSSRLAGGPGTGELFF

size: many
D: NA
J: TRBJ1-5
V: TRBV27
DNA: TGTGCCAGCAGTACCCCGACAGGTGGGCTGCATTTT
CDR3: CASSTPTGGLHF

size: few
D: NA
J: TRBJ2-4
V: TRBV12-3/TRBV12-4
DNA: TGTGCCAGCAGTTTTACCAGCCAGGTGATTCAGTACTTC
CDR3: CASSFTSQVIQYF

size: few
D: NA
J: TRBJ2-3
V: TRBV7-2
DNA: TGTGCCAGCACGCTCCTTTGGACAGATACGCAGTATTTT
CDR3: CASTLLWTDTQYF

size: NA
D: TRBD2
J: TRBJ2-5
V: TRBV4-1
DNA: TGCGCCAGCAGCCAGGACTTACTAGCGGGGGGCCTACGGGAAGAGACCCAGTACTTC
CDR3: CASSQDLLAGGLREETQYF

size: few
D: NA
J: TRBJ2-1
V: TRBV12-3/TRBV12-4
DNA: TGTGCCAGCACCCAGTGGGGAACAGATCCCAATGAGCAGTTCTTC
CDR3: CASTQWGTDPNEQFF

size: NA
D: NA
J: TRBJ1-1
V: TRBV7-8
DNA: TGTGCCAGCAGCTCGGGACGCAGTCTGAGGGACACTGAAGCTTTCTTT
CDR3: CASSSGRSLRDTEAFF